Detailed here is one T cell receptor beta chain. A 5'RACE reaction primed in the constant segment made cDNA libraries of TCR alpha and TCR beta, and these carried sample barcodes and UMIs. TCRdb ran MiXCR on the 5' RACE reads and lists one entry per CDR3 protein. The data hold just over 300,000 distinct CDR3 sequences, with just under 20% observed a single time. This specimen comes from a study of T-cell memory formation after mild COVID-19. Per germline, CDR1 LGHNA and CDR2 YNFKEQ. The CDR3 length is 16 residues. V lost 5 bases to trimming and J lost 0 bases, with 16 bases between them. The sequenced sample consisted of PBMCs or a T cell subset sorted from them (not recorded which). This chain uses TRBV4-2 with TRBJ1-1, with unresolved D. The TCR was taken from a man between 18 and 29 years old who had mild COVID-19 (a few samples of this study predate the infection). Cell type and time point are not known. This CDR3 is CASSDELAGLNTEAFF. CDR3 sequence (DNA): TGTGCCAGCAGCGATGAGTTGGCGGGGTTGAACACTGAAGCTTTCTTT.